A single sample gave rise to the 17 T cell receptor beta chains below, sequenced in a study of blood T cells in healthy people across ages. The authors ran a second PCR of 7 to 11 cycles using a sample-barcoded 5' primer and a J-beta primer mix. TCRdb fed the 5' RACE reads into MiXCR, producing one record per CDR3 protein. The sample yields over 1,500,000 distinct CDR3 sequences, 49% seen once. The sequenced sample was blood. These receptors were collected from a middle-aged woman in good health.

This rearrangement joins TRBV12-3 or TRBV12-4 to TRBJ1-1; 8 nucleotides align to TRBD1. V was clipped by 8 bases and J by 0 bases; unmatched bases: 5. The CDR3 has 14 residues. For the CDR3, the DNA is TGTGCCAGCGGGGACAGGTCTCTGAACACTGAAGCTTTCTTT. Its protein product is CASGDRSLNTEAFF.

The V call is TRBV2, the J call TRBJ2-3; 7 nucleotides align to TRBD2. J was trimmed by 1 base and V by 4 bases; bases with no gene match: 5. The germline gives CDR1 SNHLY, CDR2 FYNNEI. The CDR3 runs 15 residues. The CDR3 nucleotides read TGTGCCAGCAGTGTACTAGCGACTGGCACAGATACGCAGTATTTT. Residues: CASSVLATGTDTQYF. Looking up the rest from reference TRBV2 and TRBJ2-3 gives the full variable domain: EPEVTQTPSHQVTQMGQEVILRCVPISNHLYFYWYRQILGQKVEFLVSFYNNEISEKSEIFDDQFSVERPDGSNFTLKIRSTKLEDSAMYFCASSVLATGTDTQYFGPGTRLTVL.

V usage is TRBV28 and J usage is TRBJ1-2, with D hard to call. Trimming took 4 bases from V and 1 from J, leaving 13 bases between them. Germline lookup yields CDR1 MDHEN and CDR2 SYDVKM. CDR3 length equals 15 residues. Here the CDR3 DNA reads TGTGCCAGCAGTTCCTCAGGTCAAATTAACTATGGCTACACCTTC. Translated, it gives CASSSSGQINYGYTF.

The genes are TRBV5-1 and TRBJ2-3; 9 bases match TRBD1. With 0 bases clipped from V and 6 bases from J, the junction kept 8 bases outside the gene matches. The CDR3 length is 16 residues. Germline V gene sequence: CDR1 SGHRS, CDR2 YFSETQ. Written as DNA, the CDR3 is TGCGCCAGCAGCTTGGATCCGGGACAGGGTTCGGATACGCAGTATTTT. Residues: CASSLDPGQGSDTQYF.

This clonotype was observed a handful of times. The J gene is TRBJ2-7, the V gene TRBV3-1; D is ambiguous. V was cut by 1 base and J by 4 bases, with 8 bases left in between. This CDR3 spans 13 amino acids. CDR1 LGHDT and CDR2 YNNKEL come from the germline V gene (reference sequence). The CDR3 DNA reads as TGTGCCAGCAGCCAAGCCTTCAATTACGAGCAGTACTTC. As protein: CASSQAFNYEQYF.

The chain is built from TRBV7-2 and TRBJ2-5; D gene ambiguous. This CDR3 is built from 14 residues. CDR1 is SGHTA and CDR2 is FQGNSA in the germline V gene. V was clipped by 1 base and J by 11 bases, with 17 bases between them. CDR3 protein: CASSLVGLLQEQYF. CDR3 DNA sequence: TGTGCCAGCAGCTTAGTGGGGTTGTTGCAAGAGCAGTACTTC.

This clonotype has more than one count but fewer than ten. The chain is built from TRBV6-6 and TRBJ2-4; D gene uncertain. The CDR3 sequence is 16 residues long. Trimming removed 6 bases from V and 0 bases from J, with 15 bases in between. The germline V gene has CDR1 MNHNY and CDR2 SVGAGI (reference sequence). In DNA form, the CDR3 reads TGTGCCAGCAGGTTACGTCTCGGCCTAGCCAAAAACATTCAGTACTTC. It yields the protein CASRLRLGLAKNIQYF.

The CDR3 DNA is TGTGCCAGCGGGACAGGGGTGACTGAAGCTTTCTTT. As protein: CASGTGVTEAFF. This chain uses TRBV6-1 with TRBJ1-1; 10 nucleotides line up with TRBD1. In germline, CDR1 is MNHNS, CDR2 SASEGT. Losses at the gene ends were 8 bases for V and 5 bases for J; bases not matched to a gene: 2. This CDR3 is built from 12 residues.

This clonotype was found a few times. The chain employs TRBV7-2 and TRBJ2-5; 8 positions agree with TRBD2. V lost 1 base to trimming and J lost 5 bases; unmatched junction nucleotides: 6. CDR1 SGHTA and CDR2 FQGNSA come from the germline V gene. The CDR3 extends over 15 amino acids. The CDR3 region has the DNA TGTGCCAGCAGCTTAGAAGCGGGGGCCGGGGAGACCCAGTACTTC. It translates to CASSLEAGAGETQYF.

The genes are TRBV11-2 and TRBJ1-2; D not resolved. V dropped 4 bases and J dropped 5 bases, with 23 bases sitting between them. The CDR3 spans 17 residues. Germline CDR1 SGHAT, CDR2 FQNNGV. CDR3 nucleotides: TGTGCCAGCAGCTCGCGCAATAAGGACTTGGTACTATATGGCTACACCTTC. Its translation: CASSSRNKDLVLYGYTF.

Comments on this clonotype: A read error may account for a junction end that differs from germline. The CDR3 reads CSARVRARQGTQYF. As DNA, the CDR3 is TGCAGTGCTAGAGTCAGGGCCCGTCAAGGGACCCAGTACTTC. This rearrangement joins TRBV20-1 to TRBJ2-5, with D tentatively TRBD1 (5 bases). The CDR3 is made up of 14 amino acids. CDR1 DFQATT and CDR2 SNEGSKA come from the germline V gene (reference sequence).

In this sample, this clonotype turned up a few times. This chain joins TRBV28 and TRBJ2-7; possibly TRBD1 for D (7 bases). Germline V CDR1 and CDR2: MDHEN, SYDVKM. Trimming shortened V by 6 bases and J by 0 bases, and 12 bases separated the two germline ends. The CDR3 runs to 14 residues. The CDR3 spells CASRYRGGSYEQYF. The CDR3 DNA sequence: TGTGCCAGCAGGTACAGGGGAGGCTCCTACGAGCAGTACTTC. Complete variable domain (other parts from reference TRBV28 and TRBJ2-7): DVKVTQSSRYLVKRTGEKVFLECVQDMDHENMFWYRQDPGLGLRLIYFSYDVKMKEKGDIPEGYSVSREKKERFSLILESASTNQTSMYLCASRYRGGSYEQYFGPGTRLTVT.

This clonotype was counted a few times. The V and J genes are TRBV14 and TRBJ1-6; D call uncertain. CDR1 is SGHDN and CDR2 is FVKESK in the germline V gene. The germline V and J ends were trimmed by 0 bases and 3 bases, with 3 bases remaining between them. This CDR3 spans 14 amino acids. CDR3 sequence (DNA): TGTGCCAGCAGCCAAGATTACTATAATTCACCCCTCCACTTT. Its protein is CASSQDYYNSPLHF. Based on the CDR3 plus reference TRBV14 and TRBJ1-6, the full variable domain is EAGVTQFPSHSVIEKGQTVTLRCDPISGHDNLYWYRRVMGKEIKFLLHFVKESKQDESGMPNNRFLAERTGGTYSTLKVQPAELEDSGVYFCASSQDYYNSPLHFGNGTRLTVT.

The chain couples TRBV24-1 to TRBJ1-1; D is uncertain. The ends were cut back, 4 bases at V and 5 bases at J, with 10 bases in the middle. The length of the CDR3 is 13 residues. Per germline, CDR1 KGHDR and CDR2 SFDVKD. In nucleotides, the CDR3 is TGTGCCACCAGTGACTTGAGGAGTACTGAAGCTTTCTTT. It yields the protein CATSDLRSTEAFF.

This clonotype has just a few counts. V is TRBV4-1 and J is TRBJ1-5; 11 bases agree with TRBD1. Germline lookup yields CDR1 MGHRA and CDR2 YSYEKL. CDR3 size: 16 residues. V shed 3 bases, J shed 2 bases, and the junction held 3 bases outside the gene matches. This chain's CDR3 is CASSQMGQGGNQPQHF. The DNA of the CDR3 is TGCGCCAGCAGCCAGATGGGACAGGGGGGCAATCAGCCCCAGCATTTT.

In its sample, this clonotype was seen a few times. V is TRBV28 and J is TRBJ1-6, with 7 bases lining up with TRBD1. V was clipped by 5 bases and J by 10 bases; unmatched bases: 14. Germline loops: CDR1 MDHEN, CDR2 SYDVKM. The CDR3 length is 16 residues. The CDR3 sequence is CASSRVDRAPGSPLHF. CDR3 nucleotide sequence: TGTGCCAGCAGTCGAGTCGACAGGGCCCCCGGCTCACCCCTCCACTTT.

The rearrangement links TRBV6-5 to TRBJ2-5; D is undetermined. The V gene's germline CDR1 is MNHEY and CDR2 SVGAGI. V lost 2 bases, J lost 2 bases, and 15 bases lay in between. There are 16 residues in the CDR3. DNA of the CDR3: TGTGCCAGCAGTTACATGGGTCGGCAGAGGCAAGAGACCCAGTACTTC. It is translated as CASSYMGRQRQETQYF.